These 17 T cell receptor beta chains originate from one sample sequenced in a study of shared clonotypes between healthy human individuals. Clones were read by immunoSEQ multiplex PCR, and TCRdb kept only the in-frame ones, dropping some. The repertoire holds some 380,000 clones, with 96% as singletons. Sequencing input: memory CD8+ T cells sorted from blood. Subset reported: CD45RO+ cells pooled with CCR7-negative TemRA cells. The origin of the receptors is a man aged 30 to 39 in good health.

The chain carries TRBV6-5 and TRBJ1-2, with 9 bases fitting TRBD1. V trimming: 2 bases; J trimming: 8 bases; junction bases outside the gene matches: 6. The CDR3 runs to 14 residues. Germline CDR1 and CDR2: MNHEY and SVGAGI. CDR3 nucleotides: TGTGCCAGCAGTTACGTGGGACAGGGCGAAGGCTACACCTTC. This encodes CASSYVGQGEGYTF.

The chain is built from TRBV29-1 and TRBJ2-7; TRBD2 matches 13 bases. V lost 4 bases to trimming and J lost 3 bases; unmatched junction nucleotides: 15. Germline CDR1 SQVTM, CDR2 ANQGSEA. CDR3 length: 18 amino acids. The CDR3 DNA sequence: TGCAGCGTTGGGGCCTCGGGACTAGCGGGGATCACAGTCTACGAGCAGTACTTC. This translates into CSVGASGLAGITVYEQYF.

The rearrangement uses TRBV6-1 and TRBJ2-7, with a tentative D call TRBD2 (6 bases). V was cut by 2 bases and J by 7 bases, with 15 bases left in between. The CDR3 loop spans 14 amino acids. Germline V gives CDR1 MNHNS, CDR2 SASEGT. The CDR3 protein is CASSEPGAGREQYF. The DNA of the CDR3 is TGTGCCAGCAGTGAACCCGGGGCAGGGAGGGAGCAGTACTTC.

The rearrangement uses TRBV28 and TRBJ1-2; 7 bases align to TRBD1. This CDR3 is built from 14 residues. The V segment lost 5 bases and the J segment 2 bases; nucleotides outside the gene matches: 5. Germline loops: CDR1 MDHEN, CDR2 SYDVKM. The DNA for the CDR3 is TGTGCCAGCAGTACCCTACAGGGGAACTATGGCTACACCTTC. Translated, it gives CASSTLQGNYGYTF.

The count of this clone is one. Different DNA sequences within this sample yield the same CDR3. The rearrangement uses TRBV6-5 and TRBJ2-5, with D perhaps TRBD1 (6 bases). This CDR3 spans 12 amino acids. Germline V lookup: CDR1 MNHEY, CDR2 SVGAGI. The ends were cut back, 2 bases at V and 5 bases at J, with 6 bases in the middle. The CDR3 loop is CASSYRGETQYF. The CDR3 nucleotides are TGTGCCAGCAGTTACAGGGGGGAGACCCAGTACTTC.

This rearrangement joins TRBV28 to TRBJ2-2; TRBD1 agrees at 11 bases. The length of the CDR3 is 15 residues. The V gene's germline CDR1 is MDHEN and CDR2 SYDVKM. With 10 bases clipped from V and 5 bases from J, the junction kept 9 bases outside the gene matches. Written as DNA, the CDR3 is TGTGCCATCCAAGGACAGGGGGCTGGGACCGGGGAGCTGTTTTTT. Translating it yields CAIQGQGAGTGELFF. Full variable domain (remainder filled in from reference TRBV28 and TRBJ2-2): DVKVTQSSRYLVKRTGEKVFLECVQDMDHENMFWYRQDPGLGLRLIYFSYDVKMKEKGDIPEGYSVSREKKERFSLILESASTNQTSMYLCAIQGQGAGTGELFFGEGSRLTVL.

The rearrangement uses TRBV18 and TRBJ2-7; 7 bases are a match to TRBD1. This CDR3 spans 17 amino acids. From germline, CDR1 is KGHSH and CDR2 LQKENI. V shed 4 bases, J shed 5 bases, and the junction held 17 bases outside the gene matches. The CDR3 DNA reads as TGTGCCAGCTCACTTTCCTTCGCGAGACAGGGTACCAACGAGCAGTACTTC. Translated, it gives CASSLSFARQGTNEQYF.

The CDR3 bases are TGTGCCAGCAGTTCAGGACAGGGGCTTAATCAGCCCCAGCATTTT. Translated: CASSSGQGLNQPQHF. The chain combines TRBV28 with TRBJ1-5, with 9 nucleotides matching TRBD1. Germline assignment: CDR1 MDHEN and CDR2 SYDVKM. The V gene end was trimmed by 4 bases and the J gene end by 4 bases; junction bases not matched to a gene: 5. The CDR3 totals 15 residues.

This chain joins TRBV11-2 and TRBJ2-2; no reliable D call. The V gene's germline CDR1 is SGHAT and CDR2 FQNNGV. Trimming shortened V by 2 bases and J by 2 bases, and 9 bases separated the two germline ends. This CDR3 region has 15 residues. CDR3 sequence (DNA): TGTGCCAGCAGCTTAATAGCATTAAACACCGGGGAGCTGTTTTTT. Protein sequence: CASSLIALNTGELFF. Supplemented by reference TRBV11-2 and TRBJ2-2, the full variable domain reads EAGVAQSPRYKIIEKRQSVAFWCNPISGHATLYWYQQILGQGPKLLIQFQNNGVVDDSQLPKDRFSAERLKGVDSTLKIQPAKLEDSAVYLCASSLIALNTGELFFGEGSRLTVL.

This clone was counted a single time. This chain links TRBV7-6 with TRBJ2-7; 8 bases fit TRBD2. Losses at the gene ends were 1 base for V and 3 bases for J; bases not matched to a gene: 5. The CDR3 covers 15 residues. Looked up from germline, CDR1 is SGHVS and CDR2 is FNYEAQ. The CDR3 region has the DNA TGTGCCAGCAGCTTAGACCGGGAGGGCTTCTACGAGCAGTACTTC. It is translated as CASSLDREGFYEQYF.

The chain employs TRBV29-1 and TRBJ2-1; 14 positions match TRBD2. CDR1 is SQVTM and CDR2 is ANQGSEA in the germline V gene. The CDR3 loop spans 15 amino acids. Trimming cost V 3 bases and J 7 bases; bases outside gene matches: 5. As DNA, the CDR3 is TGCAGCGTTGAGGGGACTAGCGGGAGTTTGAATGAGCAGTTCTTC. Translated, it gives CSVEGTSGSLNEQFF.

Here the CDR3 reads CASSLGWGSGANVLTF. The CDR3 DNA reads as TGCGCCAGCAGCTTGGGATGGGGATCTGGGGCCAACGTCCTGACTTTC. This chain connects TRBV5-1 to TRBJ2-6; D not certain. Germline lookup yields CDR1 SGHRS and CDR2 YFSETQ. CDR3 size: 16 residues. V shed 0 bases and J shed 1 base, with 8 bases lying between them.

The chain recombines TRBV6-6 with TRBJ1-4; perhaps TRBD1 as D (6 bases). V was clipped by 7 bases and J by 0 bases, with 12 bases between them. This CDR3 is built from 15 residues. CDR1 and CDR2 from the germline V gene are MNHNY and SVGAGI (reference sequence). In DNA form, the CDR3 reads TGTGCCAGCACATACAGGGTTGCAACTAATGAAAAACTGTTTTTT. Protein sequence: CASTYRVATNEKLFF.

The chain recombines TRBV19 with TRBJ2-6, with D tentatively TRBD1 or TRBD2 (5 bases each). The CDR3 runs 18 residues. Deletions cut 3 bases from V and 1 base from J, with 16 bases between. CDR1 is LNHDA and CDR2 is SQIVND in the germline V gene (reference sequence). This CDR3 is CASSILGTDGSGANVLTF. The CDR3 DNA reads as TGTGCCAGTAGTATTCTGGGGACGGACGGGTCTGGGGCCAACGTCCTGACTTTC.

The CDR3 spells CASSLGGSGNTIYF. DNA of the CDR3: TGTGCCAGCAGCTTGGGGGGCTCTGGAAACACCATATATTTT. This chain links TRBV7-3 with TRBJ1-3; perhaps TRBD1 as D (5 bases). With 3 bases removed from V and 0 bases from J, the gap between germline ends came to 6 bases. The V gene's germline CDR1 is SGHTA and CDR2 FQGTGA. CDR3 length: 14 residues.

V and J are TRBV7-2 and TRBJ2-1, with D perhaps TRBD1 or TRBD2 (5 bases each). The CDR3 length is 15 residues. Trimming took 2 bases from V and 4 from J, leaving 12 bases between them. Germline V CDR1 and CDR2: SGHTA, FQGNSA. The CDR3 nucleotides read TGTGCCAGCAGCTTAAGACTGGGGGAATACAATGAGCAGTTCTTC. The encoded protein is CASSLRLGEYNEQFF.

This rearrangement joins TRBV9 to TRBJ1-1; tentatively, D is TRBD1 (5 bases). Germline CDR1 and CDR2: SGDLS and YYNGEE. The CDR3 spans 14 residues. V was cut by 4 bases and J by 5 bases, with 15 bases left in between. The CDR3 nucleotides are TGTGCCAGCAGCATGTGGGGCGAATCGACTGAAGCTTTCTTT. Its protein product is CASSMWGESTEAFF.